The rows below give T cell receptor beta chains drawn from one sample of a study of cytomegalovirus exposure and HLA in healthy donors. TCRdb's table, derived via immunoSEQ multiplex PCR, lists solely in-frame clones and lacks some. The sample has roughly 120,000 clones; 65% to 85% are singletons. The sample was PBMCs. The receptors derive from a man in his fifties or sixties in good health and CMV-seronegative. CDR3s include the opening cysteine and the closing phenylalanine or tryptophan. The D gene is left open where the match is weak. Only part of the rows carry a size: once, few, many, or a class if the clone is expanded.

V gene: TRBV15
clone size: NA
CDR3 length: 18
J gene: TRBJ2-1
D gene: TRBD2
CDR3 protein: CATSRDTLSGGTYNEQFF
CDR3 DNA: TGTGCCACCAGCAGAGATACCCTTAGCGGGGGAACGTACAATGAGCAGTTCTTC

V gene: TRBV7-9
clone size: NA
CDR3 length: 17
J gene: TRBJ1-5
D gene: NA
CDR3 protein: CASSPTTGGSSNQPQHF
CDR3 DNA: TGTGCCAGCAGCCCAACGACAGGCGGGTCGAGCAATCAGCCCCAGCATTTT

V gene: TRBV15
clone size: few
CDR3 length: 15
J gene: TRBJ1-4
D gene: NA
CDR3 protein: CATTGARRDGEKLFF
CDR3 DNA: TGTGCCACCACAGGGGCCCGCAGGGACGGGGAAAAACTGTTTTTT

V gene: TRBV5-6
clone size: NA
CDR3 length: 15
J gene: TRBJ1-5
D gene: NA
CDR3 protein: CASSLRRVGNQPQHF
CDR3 DNA: TGTGCCAGCAGCTTGAGGAGGGTTGGCAATCAGCCCCAGCATTTT

V gene: TRBV7-8
clone size: NA
CDR3 length: 16
J gene: TRBJ1-5
D gene: TRBD1
CDR3 protein: CASSLADRGGNQPQHF
CDR3 DNA: TGTGCCAGCAGCTTAGCGGACAGGGGTGGCAATCAGCCCCAGCATTTT

V gene: TRBV23-1
clone size: NA
CDR3 length: 15
J gene: TRBJ1-1
D gene: NA
CDR3 protein: CASIGADHRNTEAFF
CDR3 DNA: TGCGCCAGCATTGGGGCGGACCACAGGAACACTGAAGCTTTCTTT

V gene: TRBV28
clone size: NA
CDR3 length: 15
J gene: TRBJ2-3
D gene: NA
CDR3 protein: CASSLVGGYTDTQYF
CDR3 DNA: TGTGCCAGCAGTTTAGTCGGCGGGTACACAGATACGCAGTATTTT

V gene: TRBV29-1
clone size: NA
CDR3 length: 13
J gene: TRBJ2-3
D gene: TRBD2
CDR3 protein: CSAPGLRTDTQYF
CDR3 DNA: TGCAGCGCCCCGGGACTACGCACAGATACGCAGTATTTT

V gene: TRBV19
clone size: NA
CDR3 length: 16
J gene: TRBJ2-1
D gene: NA
CDR3 protein: CASSWDFKRTHNEQFF
CDR3 DNA: TGTGCCAGTAGTTGGGACTTCAAGCGTACTCACAATGAGCAGTTCTTC

V gene: TRBV7-2
clone size: NA
CDR3 length: 16
J gene: TRBJ1-2
D gene: NA
CDR3 protein: CASSANGGRANYGYTF
CDR3 DNA: TGTGCCAGCAGCGCAAACGGGGGAAGAGCTAACTATGGCTACACCTTC

V gene: TRBV6-5
clone size: NA
CDR3 length: 14
J gene: TRBJ2-7
D gene: NA
CDR3 protein: CASSRGTADYEQYF
CDR3 DNA: TGTGCCAGCAGCCGCGGGACAGCGGATTACGAGCAGTACTTC

V gene: TRBV27
clone size: NA
CDR3 length: 13
J gene: TRBJ2-3
D gene: NA
CDR3 protein: CASSGASTDTQYF
CDR3 DNA: TGTGCCAGCAGTGGAGCTAGCACAGATACGCAGTATTTT

V gene: TRBV13
clone size: NA
CDR3 length: 15
J gene: TRBJ1-1
D gene: TRBD1
CDR3 protein: CASSPPDRGKTEAFF
CDR3 DNA: TGTGCCAGCAGCCCCCCGGACAGGGGGAAGACTGAAGCTTTCTTT

V gene: TRBV6-6
clone size: NA
CDR3 length: 15
J gene: TRBJ1-1
D gene: NA
CDR3 protein: CASRNPGIANTEAFF
CDR3 DNA: TGTGCCAGCAGGAACCCCGGGATTGCGAACACTGAAGCTTTCTTT

V gene: TRBV7-2
clone size: NA
CDR3 length: 16
J gene: TRBJ1-5
D gene: TRBD1
CDR3 protein: CASSGSGQGGNQPQHF
CDR3 DNA: TGTGCCAGCAGCGGATCGGGACAGGGGGGCAATCAGCCCCAGCATTTT

V gene: TRBV25-1
clone size: NA
CDR3 length: 14
J gene: TRBJ1-2
D gene: NA
CDR3 protein: CASSVSVGNYGYTF
CDR3 DNA: TGTGCCAGCAGTGTGAGCGTGGGTAACTATGGCTACACCTTC

V gene: TRBV6-1
clone size: NA
CDR3 length: 12
J gene: TRBJ1-5
D gene: NA
CDR3 protein: CASSDSYQPQHF
CDR3 DNA: TGTGCCAGCAGTGATTCCTATCAGCCCCAGCATTTT

V gene: TRBV2
clone size: few
CDR3 length: 14
J gene: TRBJ2-7
D gene: TRBD1
CDR3 protein: CASSPATGDYEQYF
CDR3 DNA: TGTGCCAGCAGTCCCGCGACAGGGGATTACGAGCAGTACTTC

V gene: TRBV18
clone size: NA
CDR3 length: 18
J gene: TRBJ2-3
D gene: TRBD2
CDR3 protein: CASSPVSMRGGSTDTQYF
CDR3 DNA: TGTGCCAGCTCACCAGTCTCCATGCGGGGGGGTAGCACAGATACGCAGTATTTT

V gene: TRBV9
clone size: once
CDR3 length: 14
J gene: TRBJ2-4
D gene: TRBD2
CDR3 protein: CASSVEQRGAIQYF
CDR3 DNA: TGTGCCAGCAGCGTAGAACAGCGGGGGGCAATTCAGTACTTC

V gene: TRBV19
clone size: NA
CDR3 length: 12
J gene: TRBJ1-2
D gene: TRBD1
CDR3 protein: CASRGQGYGYTF
CDR3 DNA: TGTGCCAGTAGGGGACAGGGCTATGGCTACACCTTC

V gene: TRBV6-6
clone size: few
CDR3 length: 15
J gene: TRBJ1-5
D gene: TRBD1
CDR3 protein: CASSKGTGDYQPQHF
CDR3 DNA: TGTGCCAGCAGTAAAGGGACAGGGGACTATCAGCCCCAGCATTTT

V gene: TRBV19
clone size: NA
CDR3 length: 16
J gene: TRBJ1-5
D gene: NA
CDR3 protein: CASSPQAGDSNQPQHF
CDR3 DNA: TGTGCCAGTAGTCCACAGGCGGGGGATAGCAATCAGCCCCAGCATTTT

V gene: TRBV9
clone size: few
CDR3 length: 12
J gene: TRBJ2-3
D gene: NA
CDR3 protein: CASSAYTDTQYF
CDR3 DNA: TGTGCCAGCAGCGCCTACACAGATACGCAGTATTTT

V gene: TRBV7-9
clone size: once
CDR3 length: 17
J gene: TRBJ2-3
D gene: TRBD2
CDR3 protein: CASSGDGTSGIVDTQYF
CDR3 DNA: TGTGCCAGCAGCGGAGACGGGACTAGCGGGATTGTAGATACGCAGTATTTT

V gene: TRBV11-2
clone size: NA
CDR3 length: 14
J gene: TRBJ2-3
D gene: TRBD2
CDR3 protein: CASSSLRLAGKKYF
CDR3 DNA: TGTGCCAGCAGCTCCCTCCGACTAGCGGGTAAGAAGTATTTT

V gene: TRBV7-6
clone size: NA
CDR3 length: 14
J gene: TRBJ2-3
D gene: NA
CDR3 protein: CASSLARREGTQYF
CDR3 DNA: TGTGCCAGCAGCTTAGCGCGCCGAGAGGGAACGCAGTATTTT

V gene: TRBV9
clone size: NA
CDR3 length: 15
J gene: TRBJ2-7
D gene: TRBD2
CDR3 protein: CASSDGTSGRGGQYF
CDR3 DNA: TGTGCCAGCAGCGATGGGACTAGCGGGAGAGGCGGACAGTACTTC

V gene: TRBV6-5
clone size: NA
CDR3 length: 14
J gene: TRBJ2-5
D gene: NA
CDR3 protein: CASRGGWAEETQYF
CDR3 DNA: TGTGCCAGCAGGGGGGGTTGGGCAGAAGAGACCCAGTACTTC

V gene: TRBV5-1
clone size: NA
CDR3 length: 16
J gene: TRBJ1-2
D gene: NA
CDR3 protein: CASGPGGSDGVYGYTF
CDR3 DNA: TGCGCCAGTGGTCCCGGGGGTTCAGATGGAGTATATGGCTACACCTTC

V gene: TRBV7-9
clone size: NA
CDR3 length: 13
J gene: TRBJ1-1
D gene: TRBD1
CDR3 protein: CASSTQQGAEAFF
CDR3 DNA: TGTGCCAGCAGCACTCAACAGGGGGCTGAAGCTTTCTTT

V gene: TRBV29-1
clone size: NA
CDR3 length: 15
J gene: TRBJ2-5
D gene: NA
CDR3 protein: CSVEDTLDTTETQYF
CDR3 DNA: TGCAGCGTTGAAGACACTCTGGACACCACAGAGACCCAGTACTTC

V gene: TRBV9
clone size: NA
CDR3 length: 15
J gene: TRBJ2-7
D gene: NA
CDR3 protein: CASSVGGGSPYEQYF
CDR3 DNA: TGTGCCAGCAGCGTAGGGGGGGGCTCCCCCTACGAGCAGTACTTC